One and the same sample provided the 31 T cell receptor beta chains below, sequenced in a study of cytomegalovirus exposure and HLA in healthy donors. PCR involved 60 Vbeta and 13 Jbeta primers. Profiled with immunoSEQ multiplex PCR; TCRdb holds only in-frame clones, not every one. This sample yields about 93,000 clones, of which roughly 63% are seen a single time; approximately 6.3% belongs to the top ten. Sequencing was done on a sample of PBMCs. These receptor sequences come from a boy between 5 and 17 years old in good health and CMV-seropositive.

The CDR3 nucleotides are TGTGCCAGCAGTCCCCGGTCCCATCCCTCCTACGAGCAGTACTTC. It is translated as CASSPRSHPSYEQYF. The chain uses TRBV6-5 and TRBJ2-7; D is unclear. V dropped 5 bases and J dropped 0 bases, with 14 bases sitting between them. This CDR3 contains 15 residues. Germline V gives CDR1 MNHEY, CDR2 SVGAGI.

The V gene is TRBV30, the J gene TRBJ1-2; 8 positions match TRBD1. CDR1 is GTSNPN and CDR2 is SVGIG in the germline V gene (reference sequence). The CDR3 contains 14 residues. V shed 5 bases and J 8 bases; nucleotides not matched to a gene: 13. CDR3 loop: CAWETGTGQTGYTF. The CDR3 region has the DNA TGTGCCTGGGAGACCGGGACAGGCCAGACGGGCTACACCTTC.

V and J are TRBV5-6 and TRBJ1-2; 10 bases map to TRBD1. After removal of 0 bases from V and 8 bases from J, the junction contained 7 bases not matched to a gene. The length of the CDR3 is 15 residues. Germline CDR1 is SGHDT and CDR2 is YYEEEE. The CDR3 DNA is TGTGCCAGCAGCTTGGTTCCCGGACAGGGGGTGGGCTACACCTTC. Translation: CASSLVPGQGVGYTF. The complete variable domain, with remaining parts taken from reference TRBV5-6 and TRBJ1-2, reads DAGVTQSPTHLIKTRGQQVTLRCSPKSGHDTVSWYQQALGQGPQFIFQYYEEEERQRGNFPDRFSGHQFPNYSSELNVNALLLGDSALYLCASSLVPGQGVGYTFGSGTRLTVV.

The J gene is TRBJ2-3, the V gene TRBV5-5, with D possibly being TRBD2 (5 bases). The CDR3 is made up of 12 amino acids. Germline loops: CDR1 SGHKS, CDR2 YYEKEE (reference sequence). V was trimmed by 4 bases and J by 6 bases, leaving 9 bases between them. The chain's CDR3 is CASSPERDTQYF. The CDR3 DNA reads TGTGCCAGCAGCCCGGAGCGGGATACGCAGTATTTT.

The chain couples TRBV30 to TRBJ2-7, with unresolved D. CDR1 is GTSNPN, CDR2 SVGIG, per germline (reference sequence). The germline V and J ends were trimmed by 1 base and 12 bases, with 25 bases remaining between them. This CDR3 spans 15 amino acids. CDR3: CAWSEGANNRILSYF. In DNA form, the CDR3 reads TGTGCCTGGAGTGAAGGAGCCAACAATAGAATTTTGTCGTACTTC.

The chain links TRBV6-1 to TRBJ2-4, with TRBD2 as a possible D gene (6 bases). This CDR3 spans 11 amino acids. Trimming left V 6 bases short and J 14 bases short, with 14 bases between. Germline CDR1 MNHNS, CDR2 SASEGT. CDR3 residues: CASSVGLGEYF. The CDR3 nucleotides read TGTGCCAGCAGCGTGGGACTGGGGGAGTACTTC.

The CDR3 bases are TGTGCCAGCAGTTCCCAGGGCCCCACCTACAATGAGCAGTTCTTC. It is translated as CASSSQGPTYNEQFF. The V gene is TRBV6-5, the J gene TRBJ2-1; D possibly corresponds to TRBD1 (5 bases). Deletions cut 4 bases from V and 2 bases from J, with 12 bases between. The CDR3 is 15 amino acids. Germline V gives CDR1 MNHEY, CDR2 SVGAGI.

The chain carries TRBV6-5 and TRBJ2-1, with D tentatively TRBD1 (5 bases). The V and J ends lost 3 bases and 9 bases respectively, with 15 bases between them. The germline gives CDR1 MNHEY, CDR2 SVGAGI. CDR3 size: 14 residues. This CDR3 is CASSYRALRAEQFF. For the CDR3, the DNA is TGTGCCAGCAGTTATCGAGCACTCAGGGCTGAGCAGTTCTTC.

The chain employs TRBV9 and TRBJ2-5; D possibly corresponds to TRBD2 (5 bases). Deletions cut 0 bases from V and 7 bases from J, with 16 bases between. The CDR3 loop spans 15 amino acids. Germline assignment: CDR1 SGDLS and CDR2 YYNGEE. The CDR3 here is CASSVDLVEGGTQYF. The CDR3 DNA follows: TGTGCCAGCAGCGTAGATCTGGTAGAGGGCGGGACCCAGTACTTC.

The chain combines TRBV18 with TRBJ1-1, with 10 nucleotides matching TRBD1. V was pared by 3 bases and J by 6 bases, with 10 bases of the junction left unmatched. The CDR3 is 16 amino acids. Germline-derived CDR1 and CDR2 are KGHSH and LQKENI. CDR3 sequence: CASSPPGTGEGSEAFF. The CDR3 nucleotides read TGTGCCAGCTCACCCCCCGGGACAGGGGAAGGTTCTGAAGCTTTCTTT.

This clone was picked up a small number of times. The rearrangement uses TRBV6-5 and TRBJ1-3; D remains ambiguous. CDR1 is MNHEY, CDR2 SVGAGI, per germline. V dropped 8 bases and J dropped 0 bases, with 8 bases sitting between them. The CDR3 runs to 13 residues. The CDR3, as DNA: TGTGCCAGCGCAACAAGCTCTGGAAACACCATATATTTT. It translates to CASATSSGNTIYF.

The rearrangement uses TRBV6-5 and TRBJ2-5; the D is unclear. The DNA end is a closer match to TRBJ2-7, so the J assignment may be wrong. There are 11 residues in the CDR3. CDR1 and CDR2 from the germline V gene are MNHEY and SVGAGI. CDR3 coding DNA: TGTGCCAGCAGACGCTCGAGCGAGCAGTACTTC. Translation: CASRRSSEQYF.

The chain is built from TRBV6-5 and TRBJ1-2; D perhaps matches TRBD1 (5 bases). Germline V gene lookup returns CDR1 MNHEY and CDR2 SVGAGI. The germline V and J ends were trimmed by 4 bases and 7 bases, with 10 bases remaining between them. This CDR3 is 12 amino acids long. The CDR3 protein is CASSSYGGGYTF. For the CDR3, the DNA is TGTGCCAGCAGTTCCTACGGGGGTGGCTACACCTTC.

The chain uses TRBV6-1 and TRBJ1-5; the match to TRBD1 covers 8 bases. Per germline, CDR1 MNHNS and CDR2 SASEGT. This CDR3 is built from 14 residues. The ends lost 5 bases at V and 6 bases at J; junction bases unmatched: 6. In DNA, the CDR3 is TGTGCCAGCAGTTCCGACAGGGGTACTCAGCCCCAGCATTTT. Its translation: CASSSDRGTQPQHF.

There are a few counts of this clone. V and J are TRBV7-2 and TRBJ2-1; TRBD1 aligns across 7 bases. The CDR3 contains 14 residues. J gave up 4 bases and V 2 bases, and 2 bases lay outside the gene matches. CDR1 and CDR2 from the germline V gene are SGHTA and FQGNSA. The CDR3 reads CASSLQTGYNEQFF. The CDR3 DNA reads as TGTGCCAGCAGCTTACAGACAGGGTACAATGAGCAGTTCTTC.

The CDR3 protein is CASSLLGAGYTDTQYF. CDR3 coding DNA: TGCGCCAGCAGCTTACTAGGTGCAGGCTACACAGATACGCAGTATTTT. The chain recombines TRBV5-1 with TRBJ2-3, with a possible D match to TRBD2 (5 bases). The CDR3 covers 16 residues. Germline V gives CDR1 SGHRS, CDR2 YFSETQ. V lost 2 bases to trimming and J lost 2 bases, with 15 bases between them.

This clone was observed a handful of times. The J gene is TRBJ2-3, the V gene TRBV18, with D possibly TRBD2 on 5 matching bases. Germline CDR1 reads KGHSH; CDR2 reads LQKENI. This CDR3 has 16 residues. V was clipped by 0 bases and J by 3 bases, with 13 bases between them. The CDR3 sequence is CASSPPDPEVTDTQYF. Written as DNA, the CDR3 is TGTGCCAGCTCACCACCCGACCCGGAGGTAACAGATACGCAGTATTTT.

The chain is built from TRBV18 and TRBJ2-5; TRBD1 matches at 8 bases. CDR3 size: 17 residues. Germline CDR1 is KGHSH and CDR2 is LQKENI. Losses at the gene ends were 1 base for V and 3 bases for J; bases not matched to a gene: 10. The CDR3 coding sequence is TGTGCCAGCTCACCACTTCAGCTTAGGGGACAGGAAGAGACCCAGTACTTC. Its translation: CASSPLQLRGQEETQYF.

The chain links TRBV16 to TRBJ2-1; 8 bases agree with TRBD1. This CDR3 comprises 17 residues. The V gene's germline CDR1 is KGHSY and CDR2 FQNENV. The V gene end was trimmed by 3 bases and the J gene end by 5 bases; junction bases not matched to a gene: 12. CDR3 DNA: TGTGCCAGCAGCCACCGAGGACAGGGCTACCCTGACAATGAGCAGTTCTTC. It yields the protein CASSHRGQGYPDNEQFF.

The gene calls are TRBV6-5 and TRBJ2-7; 9 bases fit TRBD1. The CDR3 is 14 amino acids. Germline V gene data show CDR1 as MNHEY and CDR2 as SVGAGI. V gave up 7 bases and J gave up 7 bases; unmatched junction bases: 11. Here the CDR3 reads CASTTIGTGNEQYF. As DNA, the CDR3 is TGTGCCAGCACTACAATTGGGACAGGGAATGAGCAGTACTTC.

The chain combines TRBV4-3 with TRBJ2-3, with TRBD2 matching 11 bases. Trimming took 2 bases from V and 5 from J; bases not matched to a gene: 6. Germline V CDR1 and CDR2: LGHNA, YSLEER. The CDR3 loop spans 16 amino acids. CDR3 coding DNA: TGCGCCAGCAGCCAATCAAAAGGACTAGCGGGAGATACGCAGTATTTT. This codes for CASSQSKGLAGDTQYF.

This rearrangement joins TRBV19 to TRBJ1-5; D is perhaps TRBD1 (5 bases). Germline CDR1 and CDR2: LNHDA and SQIVND (reference sequence). V was cut by 1 base and J by 5 bases, with 15 bases left in between. The CDR3 extends over 16 amino acids. Here the CDR3 reads CASSIVIPQGDQPQHF. Written as DNA, the CDR3 is TGTGCCAGTAGTATAGTAATCCCCCAGGGCGATCAGCCCCAGCATTTT. The whole variable domain, remainder taken from reference TRBV19 and TRBJ1-5, is DGGITQSPKYLFRKEGQNVTLSCEQNLNHDAMYWYRQDPGQGLRLIYYSQIVNDFQKGDIAEGYSVSREKKESFPLTVTSAQKNPTAFYLCASSIVIPQGDQPQHFGDGTRLSIL.

The gene calls are TRBV7-2 and TRBJ2-1, with TRBD2 as a possible D gene (6 bases). The CDR3 sequence is 15 residues long. Per the germline V gene, CDR1 is SGHTA and CDR2 is FQGNSA. The V gene lost 3 bases and the J gene lost 12 bases, with 21 bases spanning the gap. CDR3 sequence: CASSFVQGTVGPQFF. The CDR3 DNA sequence: TGTGCCAGCAGCTTTGTTCAAGGGACTGTTGGTCCGCAGTTCTTC.

A few counts support this clone. The rearrangement links TRBV29-1 to TRBJ2-3; D is unresolved. Per the germline V gene, CDR1 is SQVTM and CDR2 is ANQGSEA. With 3 bases removed from V and 0 bases from J, the gap between germline ends came to 7 bases. CDR3 length: 13 residues. This chain's CDR3 is CSVDRTSTDTQYF. As DNA, the CDR3 is TGCAGCGTTGATAGAACTAGCACAGATACGCAGTATTTT.

The rearrangement links TRBV30 to TRBJ2-5; weak D call: TRBD2 (5 bases). The CDR3 contains 13 residues. V was pared by 0 bases and J by 2 bases, with 7 bases between. Germline lookup yields CDR1 GTSNPN and CDR2 SVGIG (reference sequence). The CDR3 DNA is TGTGCCTGGAGTGTGGGGAGTCAAGAGACCCAGTACTTC. Protein sequence: CAWSVGSQETQYF.

This clone was seen once. This chain uses TRBV6-5 with TRBJ2-6; 7 nucleotides agree with TRBD2. CDR3 length equals 15 residues. The germline CDR1 and CDR2 sequences are MNHEY and SVGAGI. Trimming cost V 5 bases and J 2 bases; bases outside gene matches: 3. In nucleotides, the CDR3 is TGTGCCAGCAGTCAAAGCGGGGCTGGGGCCAACGTCCTGACTTTC. Translation: CASSQSGAGANVLTF.

This clone turned up a few times. This chain joins TRBV30 and TRBJ2-3, with 8 bases matching TRBD2. The CDR3 runs to 15 residues. The junction had 3 bases not matched to a gene; V was cut back by 0 bases and J by 1 base. The germline gives CDR1 GTSNPN, CDR2 SVGIG (reference sequence). This chain's CDR3 is CAWSVLSGGTDTQYF. In DNA, the CDR3 is TGTGCCTGGAGTGTACTTAGCGGGGGCACAGATACGCAGTATTTT.

This clone showed up just a few times. This chain links TRBV5-4 with TRBJ1-2; D may be TRBD1 (6 bases). The germline V and J ends were trimmed by 4 bases and 2 bases, with 15 bases remaining between them. Per the germline V gene, CDR1 is SGHNT and CDR2 is YYREEE (reference sequence). There are 15 residues in the CDR3. The CDR3 nucleotides read TGTGCCAGCAGCAGACCACAGGGAATCAACTATGGCTACACCTTC. Its translation is CASSRPQGINYGYTF.

A remark on this clone: One end of the junction fails to match germline, which may point to a read error. For the CDR3, the DNA is TGTTCCAGCAGCTTAGTAGGGCGGCAGGGGGCGGCGTACGAGCAGTACTTC. It translates to CSSSLVGRQGAAYEQYF. This sequence joins TRBV7-9 and TRBJ2-7; 8 bases agree with TRBD1. The CDR3 consists of 17 residues. In germline, CDR1 is SEHNR, CDR2 FQNEAQ (reference sequence).

The chain is built from TRBV5-1 and TRBJ1-2; D gene ambiguous. V was cut by 2 bases and J by 3 bases, with 8 bases left in between. CDR1 and CDR2 from the germline V gene are SGHRS and YFSETQ. The CDR3 consists of 13 residues. Here the CDR3 reads CASSFTADYGYTF. The CDR3 bases are TGCGCCAGCAGCTTTACGGCGGACTATGGCTACACCTTC.

The chain joins TRBV7-9 to TRBJ2-7; D gene uncertain. CDR3 length equals 12 residues. Germline CDR1 and CDR2: SEHNR and FQNEAQ (reference sequence). The V gene lost 2 bases and the J gene lost 7 bases, with 9 bases spanning the gap. The CDR3 loop reads CASSLYSPEQYF. The CDR3 DNA follows: TGTGCCAGCAGCTTATATTCTCCGGAGCAGTACTTC.